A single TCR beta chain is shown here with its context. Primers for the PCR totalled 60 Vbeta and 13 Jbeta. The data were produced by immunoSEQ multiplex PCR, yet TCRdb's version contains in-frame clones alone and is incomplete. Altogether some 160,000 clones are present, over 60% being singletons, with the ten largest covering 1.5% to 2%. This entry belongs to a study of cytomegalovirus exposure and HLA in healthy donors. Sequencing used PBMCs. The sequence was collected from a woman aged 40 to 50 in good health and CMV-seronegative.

The CDR3 reads CASSVKPQHF. DNA for the CDR3: TGTGCCAGCAGCGTAAAGCCCCAGCATTTT. The chain recombines TRBV28 with TRBJ1-5; D not resolved. Germline V CDR1 and CDR2: MDHEN, SYDVKM. V dropped 6 bases and J dropped 8 bases, with 5 bases sitting between them. CDR3 length equals 10 residues.